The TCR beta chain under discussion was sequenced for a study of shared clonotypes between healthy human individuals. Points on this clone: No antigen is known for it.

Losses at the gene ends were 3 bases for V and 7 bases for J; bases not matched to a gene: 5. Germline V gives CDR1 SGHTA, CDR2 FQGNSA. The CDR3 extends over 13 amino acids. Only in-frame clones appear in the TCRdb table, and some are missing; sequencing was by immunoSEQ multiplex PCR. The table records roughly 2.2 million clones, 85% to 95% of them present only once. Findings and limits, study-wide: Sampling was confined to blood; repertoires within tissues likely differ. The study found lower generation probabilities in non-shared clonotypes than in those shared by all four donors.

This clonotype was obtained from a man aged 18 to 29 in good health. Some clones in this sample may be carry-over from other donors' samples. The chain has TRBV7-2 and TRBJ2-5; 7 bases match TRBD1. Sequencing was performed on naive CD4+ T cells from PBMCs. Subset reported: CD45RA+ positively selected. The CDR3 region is CASSFEGGGTQYF. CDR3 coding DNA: TGTGCCAGCAGCTTTGAAGGGGGCGGGACCCAGTACTTC.